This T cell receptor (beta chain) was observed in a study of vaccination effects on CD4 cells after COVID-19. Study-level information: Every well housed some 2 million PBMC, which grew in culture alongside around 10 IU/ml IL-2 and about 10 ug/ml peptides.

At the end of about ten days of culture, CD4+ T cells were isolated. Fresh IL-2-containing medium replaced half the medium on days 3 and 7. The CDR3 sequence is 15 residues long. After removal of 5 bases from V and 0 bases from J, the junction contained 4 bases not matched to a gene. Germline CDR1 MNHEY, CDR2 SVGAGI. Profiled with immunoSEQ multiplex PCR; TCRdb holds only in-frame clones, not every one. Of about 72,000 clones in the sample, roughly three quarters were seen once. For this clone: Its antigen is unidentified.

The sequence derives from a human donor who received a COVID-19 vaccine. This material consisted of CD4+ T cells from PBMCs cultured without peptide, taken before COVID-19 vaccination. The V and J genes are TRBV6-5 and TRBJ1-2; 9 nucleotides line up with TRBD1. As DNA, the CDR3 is TGTGCCAGCAGTCCCAGACAGGGGGCTAACTATGGCTACACCTTC. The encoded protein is CASSPRQGANYGYTF.